This TCR beta chain was sequenced for a study of blood T cell repertoires in COVID-19 (dated by TCRdb to 2020 to 2021). Turning to the overall study: Samples covering the acute and convalescent phases of COVID-19 were provided by collaborators in the United States, Italy and Spain. The material from the prospective study consisted of cDNA or gDNA derived from T cells, B-cell-depleted T cells, or PBMCs. Subjects who had been exposed to COVID-19, were actively infected with it, or had recovered from it provided the deeply sampled blood TCRbeta repertoires that made up the dataset. The repertoires were released in a freely available public database intended as a resource for research on the immune response to SARS-CoV-2. Samples were obtained from the ongoing ImmuneRACE study (first 160 participants) and from approximately 1,200 subjects provided by 6 global collaborators. Sample metadata almost always included a de-identified subject ID, COVID-19 status, age in years and sex. Where HLA class I and class II types were available, the types were taken from metadata supplied by the sample provider, not from assay-based typing. Beyond this particular receptor, the publication reports: The quantity of clinical and demographic metadata differed by source and by participant and was supplied without curation.

In regard to this clone: The specificity of this receptor is unknown. Per-base quality was not reported, and no clone a single base away is much larger than it.

V is shortened by 0 bases, J by 8 bases, and the region joining them spans 10 bases. Spanning cysteine to phenylalanine, the CDR3 consists of 13 amino acids. Here the CDR3 DNA is all that survives: 39 bases in frame from base 1. CDR1 MNHEY and CDR2 SVGAGI are derived from the germline V gene. Whole blood was collected in K2EDTA tubes by collaborating institutions according to the institutions' own protocols. Collaborator samples were shipped for TCRbeta analysis as frozen whole blood, isolated PBMCs, or DNA extracted from either sample type. TCRbeta CDR3 regions were amplified from genomic DNA using the immunoSEQ Assay, a bias-controlled multiplex PCR. The authors' pipeline ran thus. Within the assay, amplification of reference gene primers was used to estimate how many nucleated cells each sample contained. To quantify the absolute abundance of each unique TCRbeta CDR3 rearrangement, sequence reads were collapsed and filtered. For each sample, productive Simpson clonality was calculated by taking the square root of Simpson's diversity index across productive rearrangements. TCRdb took this table from immuneACCESS and kept in-frame rearrangements with V and J called. Such tables lack part of the clones; where checked against another copy, unresolved V genes explain under half of the gap, and the rest is unexplained. V and J calls and clone size follow that table, whereas D and trimming were derived from the DNA. This sample gives around 400,000 clones in total; around 92% of them show up just once. Jointly, the top ten make up 1% to 1.5% of the sample.

The chain links TRBV6-5 with TRBJ1-2; TRBD1 is perhaps the D gene, given 5 matching bases. The origin of this receptor is a man aged 40-49 years with acute or convalescent COVID-19. The specimen was peripheral blood. This receptor has the CDR3 CASSYSGGKGYTF. The DNA sequence is given as TGTGCCAGCAGTTACTCGGGGGGAAAGGGCTACACCTTC.